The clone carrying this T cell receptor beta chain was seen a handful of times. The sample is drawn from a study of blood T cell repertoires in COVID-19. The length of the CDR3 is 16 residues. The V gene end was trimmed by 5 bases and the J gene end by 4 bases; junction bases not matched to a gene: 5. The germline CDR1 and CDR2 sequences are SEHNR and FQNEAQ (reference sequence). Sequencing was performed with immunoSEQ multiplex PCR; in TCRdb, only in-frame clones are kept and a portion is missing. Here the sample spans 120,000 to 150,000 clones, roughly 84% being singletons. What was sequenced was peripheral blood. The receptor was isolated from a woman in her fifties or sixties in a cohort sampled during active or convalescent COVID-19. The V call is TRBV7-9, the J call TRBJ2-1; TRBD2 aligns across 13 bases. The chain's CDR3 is CASSPWTSGGYNEQFF. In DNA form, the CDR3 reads TGTGCCAGCAGCCCGTGGACTAGCGGGGGATACAATGAGCAGTTCTTC.